The entry below describes one T cell receptor beta chain. The record originates from a study of blood T cell repertoires in COVID-19. Per the original methods: Researchers report that nucleated cell counts were estimated from reference gene primer amplification. The method was immunoSEQ multiplex PCR; TCRdb's version includes in-frame clones alone and lacks a portion of them. V, J and clone size derive from that table, while D and trimming were established from the DNA sequence. The table records hundreds of thousands of clones, 89% of them present only once. V shed 0 bases, J shed 4 bases, and the junction held 11 bases outside the gene matches. This CDR3 has 17 residues. CDR1 LGHNA and CDR2 YNFKEQ come from the germline V gene.

The sample comprised peripheral blood. The chain links TRBV4-2 to TRBJ2-7, with 8 bases identical to TRBD1. The source is a middle-aged man with acute or convalescent COVID-19. CDR3 sequence: CASSQDGHGQGRYEQYF. The CDR3 nucleotides are TGTGCCAGCAGCCAAGACGGACACGGACAGGGCAGGTACGAGCAGTACTTC.